Described below is a single TCR beta chain sequence and its context. This entry belongs to a study of blood T cell repertoires in COVID-19. The overall study: Sites in the United States, Italy and Spain provided acute and convalescent COVID-19 samples. Nucleic acid was either cDNA or gDNA, and it came from T cells, B-cell-depleted T cells, or PBMCs.

Original processing methods: It was from reference gene primer amplification that nucleated cell counts were estimated. Assay used: immunoSEQ multiplex PCR; TCRdb lists only in-frame clones, some missing. From that table come the V and J calls and clone size; the DNA was used to work out D and trimming. The table has fewer than 250,000 clones, around 86% seen once; the top ten hold roughly 4.5%. The TCR comes from a man aged 50 to 60 with acute or convalescent COVID-19. The sample taken for sequencing was peripheral blood.

This CDR3 is CASSLETAGDSSYEQYF. The CDR3 DNA reads TGTGCCAGCAGCTTAGAAACAGCAGGTGACAGTTCCTACGAGCAGTACTTC. The chain employs TRBV7-6 and TRBJ2-7, with a tentative D call TRBD1 (5 bases). The V gene lost 1 base and the J gene lost 1 base, with 17 bases spanning the gap. The CDR3 has 17 amino acids. CDR1 SGHVS and CDR2 FNYEAQ come from the germline V gene. Complete variable domain (other parts from reference TRBV7-6 and TRBJ2-7): GAGVSQSPRYKVTKRGQDVALRCDPISGHVSLYWYRQALGQGPEFLTYFNYEAQQDKSGLPNDRFSAERPEGSISTLTIQRTEQRDSAMYRCASSLETAGDSSYEQYFGPGTRLTVT.